Sequencing of this T cell receptor (beta chain) was carried out in a study of T cells in women clearing cervical HPV infection. Background on the study: Women with histologically confirmed HPV16-related CIN3 or worse, 2 with invasive cancer, served as cases.

CDR1 DFQATT and CDR2 SNEGSKA come from the germline V gene (reference sequence). The CDR3 extends over 14 amino acids. Between the trimmed V and J ends, which lost 3 bases and 1 base, there was a span of 12 bases. Whole-study results and caveats: Repertoire richness, not evenness, was significantly elevated in CIN3+ cases versus controls. T-cell numbers per sample were unknown and may explain richness differences.

Each participant carried one incident cervical HPV16 infection only. Profiling relied on immunoSEQ multiplex PCR, and the TCRdb table lists in-frame clones only, not all of them. This repertoire includes 20,000 to 25,000 clones. As concerns this clone: Its specificity is unknown. The DNA ends 3 residues before the CDR3 does, and the rest of the CDR3 is filled in from the germline J gene.

The source material was blood buffy coat. This TCR came from a woman aged 18 to 69 with a cervical HPV16 infection that either progressed to CIN3+ or cleared (not recorded which). The chain couples TRBV20-1 to TRBJ1-2, with a weak D call TRBD1 (5 bases). CDR3 protein: CSARGREINYGYTF. The CDR3 bases that were read are TGCAGTGCTAGGGGCAGGGAGATTAACTATGGC.